This TCR beta chain derives from a study of cytomegalovirus exposure and HLA in healthy donors (dated by TCRdb to the late 2010s). Regarding the study in general: According to an earlier analysis of 587 of the donors, some 170 million T cells yielded 90 million to 140 million unique TCR beta sequences and 276 Gb of sequence data. About 300 gigabases of sequencing data and tens of millions of unique TCR sequences were included in an early release covering under 650 HLA-typed donors. Among the 398 genotyped donors, around 79% belonged to the genetic ancestry cluster associated with self-reported Caucasian donors. The aim of the study was to test whether cataloging public T cell receptors could identify signatures of past pathogen exposure. Using immunosequencing, the study profiled T cell repertoires from 500 to 800 subjects and related those repertoires to cytomegalovirus serostatus. A separate validation cohort of roughly 130 different subjects was used in addition to the roughly 620-subject first cohort. High-throughput TCR immunosequencing, statistical association of individual TCRs with disease status, and machine learning were combined to predict cytomegalovirus infection status. In a later analysis, previously published TCR beta repertoires from fewer than 750 donors were re-analyzed and high-resolution HLA genotyping was added so that TCR occurrence patterns could be studied. Rather than drawing on any new phenotypic data, the later analysis identified candidate immune exposures from TCR beta sequences and the way those sequences occurred across donors. In an earlier analysis of about 590 of the donors, high-throughput TCR beta sequencing was used to judge whether each TCR beta V gene segment behaved as functional or pseudogenic. Donor age, sex, ethnicity and CMV serostatus were compiled together with the repertoire data. A later genetic analysis took genome-wide SNP genotypes for about three fifths of the 666 donors and used that subset as a discovery cohort. All discovery cohort repertoires had been generated on a single sequencing platform. HLA typing included class I and class II loci at four-digit resolution. Typing coverage differed by locus: A, B, C, DRB1 and DQB1 were typed in roughly 629-630 donors, DQA1 in 500 to 550, DPA1 in over 600, and DPB1 in 450 to 480. A handful of DR-DQ haplotypes were handled as single units for association and clustering because linkage in the cohort was strong. Among around 400 genotyped donors of the cohort, an average of roughly 230,000 unique TCR beta nucleotide sequences was sequenced per donor, of which approximately 19% were non-productive. The paper's findings and limits, for the study overall: In a later analysis, TCR association rates were found to vary across HLA loci, with the most associated TCRs seen for DRB1 alleles and the fewest for HLA-C alleles. Immune exposure information for the cohort was limited to CMV serostatus. The study listed 164 TCR beta chains as associated with cytomegalovirus. Several of the top co-occurrence clusters appeared to be linked to parvovirus B19, influenza, CMV and Epstein-Barr virus, according to a later analysis. Seventeen rarely observed V segments, including chromosome 9 orphons, were excluded from the earlier analysis of 550 to 700 of the donors because counts were too low. A later genetic analysis reported fewer N-insertions in productive TCRs among donors in an Asian-associated ancestry cluster than the approximately 670-donor mean. Most TCR sequences were observed very rarely across donors, whereas some public TCRs were present in many individuals. HLA typing was unavailable for some donors at each locus, so association tests used only the typed subset. A further reported finding was that TCR beta sequences accurately predicted the HLA-A and HLA-B alleles for most subjects in the first cohort. The presence/absence analyses assumed that sequencing depth was roughly uniform across donors, and that assumption may not be true. In a later genetic analysis, a missense DCLRE1C variant was associated with V-gene and J-gene trimming of TCR beta chains, and the association was replicated in an independent cohort. In this cohort, only TCR beta chains were sequenced, and detectable features were limited by the absence of alpha or paired-chain data. In a later analysis, HLA-associated TCR beta chains were found to be more clonally expanded and to have lower generation probabilities than equally common non-associated chains. Three of the identified cytomegalovirus-associated TCR beta chains were confirmed in vitro to be specific for cytomegalovirus antigens. The classifier was reported to diagnose cytomegalovirus status with high specificity and sensitivity in both the original cohort and the validation cohort. Broadly in line with IMGT annotations, most TCR beta V segments showed up in productive rearrangements about 87% or about 30% of the time in an earlier analysis of approximately 640 of the donors. The authors suggested that the approach could potentially be generalized to other disease states and immunological phenotypes. A group of highly shared sequence variants was considered likely to be a technical artifact of the sequencing pipeline. Linkage disequilibrium might explain the correlated functional status among segregating V segments, but an unknown experimental factor could not be ruled out. In a later analysis, over 15,000 TCR beta sequences were associated with specific HLA alleles at a false discovery rate of 0.05. When HLA alleles, especially DR and DQ, strongly co-occurred, attributing TCR associations to individual alleles was difficult. A later analysis found that most CMV-associated TCR beta chains appeared HLA-restricted, with HLA associations seemingly driven largely by CMV exposure.

In total, fewer than 750 healthy bone marrow donors made up the cohort. Cohort members were all nominally healthy when sampled, although unrecorded immune exposures were likely present. The donor was CMV seronegative and belonged to the group of 352 seronegative cohort members. A peripheral blood sample was provided by each donor, and peripheral blood mononuclear cells were used for TCR beta sequencing. Genomic DNA was extracted from the blood cell samples with the Qiagen DNeasy Blood Extraction Kit. About this clone: No antigen is known for it. Sequence at one end of the junction differs from germline and may be a read error.

Libraries came from the immunoSEQ multiplex PCR assay. The multiplex PCR relied on a mix of 60 forward primers for TCR Vbeta segments and 13 reverse primers for TCR Jbeta segments. A multiplex PCR assay on genomic DNA amplified the CDR3 region of rearranged TCR beta genes. The Illumina HiSeq System was used to sequence the amplified TCR beta libraries as 87-base-pair reads. Regarding the original processing steps: A later analysis counted some 80 million unique TCR beta chains across the 550 to 700 repertoires, and 9.5 million to 11 million of these chains were shared by at least two donors. To remove PCR and sequencing errors, raw reads were error-corrected and collapsed into unique sequences using a nearest-neighbor algorithm that merged closely related sequences. V, D and J gene segments were assigned by aligning CDR3 sequences to IMGT reference sequences. Each retained sequence needed at least a six-nucleotide match to both a V gene segment and a J gene segment. Rearrangements were called productive when the CDR3 lacked stop codons and stayed in frame with V and J; all others were non-productive. Following IMGT convention, CDR3 was defined as the stretch from the second conserved V-encoded cysteine to the conserved J-encoded phenylalanine. The earlier analysis of approximately 590 of the donors excluded any sequence lacking an unambiguous match to a single V gene segment. In an earlier analysis of approximately 560 of the donors, a V segment was called functional when productive rearrangements were above 56.7%, and segregating when the standard deviation between donors exceeded 5%. To diagnose cytomegalovirus status from the catalog of TCR beta chain sequences, a statistical classification framework was built. A later analysis assigned V and J genes by comparing TCR nucleotide sequences with IMGT/GENE-DB human TR gene sequences. Using the TCRdist pipeline, a later analysis assigned CDR3 sequences along with most-parsimonious VDJ recombination scenarios. In a later analysis, every TCR beta chain was defined by the combination of its CDR3 amino acid sequence and its V-gene family, and reads without a unique V-gene family were dropped. A later analysis removed 592 highly shared, low-generation-probability nucleotide sequences to deal with suspected cross-contamination and a sequencing artifact. For each public chain, a later analysis derived a clonal expansion index from normalized ranks of inferred template counts within each repertoire. Generation probabilities in a later analysis came from a VDJ recombination model fitted to out-of-frame rearrangements, and those results were checked against IGoR. In a later analysis, TCR-TCR, TCR-HLA and TCR-CMV co-occurrence was scored with hypergeometric tests, and a repertoire-size bias correction was applied to TCR pairs. To estimate false discovery rates, a later analysis permuted the HLA or CMV assignments 20 times. In a later analysis, co-occurring TCRs were grouped using DBSCAN, with TCRdist sequence similarity added in when clustering inside HLA-allele-positive subsets. Co-occurrence clustering excluded repertoires with fewer than 30,000 or more than 120,000 public chains, plus five with anomalous nucleotide sharing. In TCRdb, the immuneACCESS table is reduced to in-frame sequences with V and J assigned. These tables do not hold every clone; where another copy was compared, an unresolved V gene accounts for under half, and the others remain unexplained. V and J calls plus clone size are reproduced from that table; the DNA served to infer D and trimming. Present in this sample are some 160,000 clones, around 10% of which were seen just once. Of the sample, around 1.9% is held by the ten largest clones.

This clonotype originated in a male donor in good health and CMV-seronegative. Sequencing was performed on PBMCs.

CDR3 reads: CANSLDGLRTYEQYF. The bases read TGTGCCAACAGCTTAGATGGACTGAGGACTTACGAGCAGTACTTC. The sequence is built from TRBV7-2 and TRBJ2-7, and TRBD2 may be the D gene, going by 5 matching bases. Including the terminal cysteine and phenylalanine, the CDR3 comprises 15 residues. CDR3 DNA is the only sequence kept; it has 45 bases, read in frame from the first base. Taken from the germline V gene, the CDR1 and CDR2 loops are SGHTA and FQGNSA.